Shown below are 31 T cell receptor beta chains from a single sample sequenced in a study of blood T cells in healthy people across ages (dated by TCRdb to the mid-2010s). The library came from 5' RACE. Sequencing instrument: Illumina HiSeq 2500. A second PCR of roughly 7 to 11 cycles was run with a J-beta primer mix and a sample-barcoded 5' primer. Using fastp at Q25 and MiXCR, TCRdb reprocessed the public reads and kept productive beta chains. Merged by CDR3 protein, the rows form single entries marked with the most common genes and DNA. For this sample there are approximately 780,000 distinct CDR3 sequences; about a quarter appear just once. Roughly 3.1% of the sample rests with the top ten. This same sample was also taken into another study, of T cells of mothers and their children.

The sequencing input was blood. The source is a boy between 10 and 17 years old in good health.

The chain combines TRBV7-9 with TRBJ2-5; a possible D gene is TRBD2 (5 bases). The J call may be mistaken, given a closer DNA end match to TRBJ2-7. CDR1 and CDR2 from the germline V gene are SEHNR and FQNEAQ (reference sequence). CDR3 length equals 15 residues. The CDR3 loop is CASSLEVPGTYEQYF. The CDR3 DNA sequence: TGTGCCAGCAGCTTAGAGGTTCCGGGAACCTACGAGCAGTACTTC.

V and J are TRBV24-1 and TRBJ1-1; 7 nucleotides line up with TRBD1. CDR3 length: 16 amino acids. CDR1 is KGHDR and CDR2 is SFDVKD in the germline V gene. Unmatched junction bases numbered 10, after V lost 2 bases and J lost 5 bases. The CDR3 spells CATSDSAGRGNTEAFF. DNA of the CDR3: TGTGCCACCAGTGATTCTGCAGGCAGGGGGAATACTGAAGCTTTCTTT.

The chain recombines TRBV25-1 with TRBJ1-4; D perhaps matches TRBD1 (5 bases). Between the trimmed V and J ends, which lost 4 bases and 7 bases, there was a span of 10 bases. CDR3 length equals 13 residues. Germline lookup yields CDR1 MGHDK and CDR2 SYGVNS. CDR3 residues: CASSVGRGEKLFF. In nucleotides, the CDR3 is TGTGCCAGCAGTGTGGGAAGGGGTGAAAAACTGTTTTTT. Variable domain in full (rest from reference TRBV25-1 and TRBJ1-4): EADIYQTPRYLVIGTGKKITLECSQTMGHDKMYWYQQDPGMELHLIHYSYGVNSTEKGDLSSESTVSRIRTEHFPLTLESARPSHTSQYLCASSVGRGEKLFFGSGTQLSVL.

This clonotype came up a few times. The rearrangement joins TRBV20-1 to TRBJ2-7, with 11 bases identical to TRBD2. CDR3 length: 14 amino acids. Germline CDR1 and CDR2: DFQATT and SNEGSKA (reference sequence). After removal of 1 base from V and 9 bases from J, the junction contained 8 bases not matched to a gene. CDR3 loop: CSARVAGGPDSQYF. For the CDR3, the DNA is TGCAGTGCTAGAGTAGCGGGGGGGCCAGATTCGCAGTACTTC.

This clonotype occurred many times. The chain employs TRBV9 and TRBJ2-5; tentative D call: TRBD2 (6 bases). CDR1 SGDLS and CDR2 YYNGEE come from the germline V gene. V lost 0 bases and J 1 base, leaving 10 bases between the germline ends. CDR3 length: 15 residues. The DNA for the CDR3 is TGTGCCAGCAGCGTAGGGGCTAGCGCCCAAGAGACCCAGTACTTC. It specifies CASSVGASAQETQYF.

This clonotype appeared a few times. CDR3 bases: TGTGCCAGCAGCGTCGGGACTATTGGCTACGAGCAGTACTTC. This sequence encodes CASSVGTIGYEQYF. V gene TRBV5-4 combines with J gene TRBJ2-7, with TRBD2 matching 7 bases. The CDR3 spans 14 residues. Germline values: CDR1 SGHNT, CDR2 YYREEE (reference sequence). J gave up 3 bases and V 4 bases, and 7 bases lay outside the gene matches. Using reference TRBV5-4 and TRBJ2-7 for the parts outside the CDR3, the full variable domain is ETGVTQSPTHLIKTRGQQVTLRCSSQSGHNTVSWYQQALGQGPQFIFQYYREEENGRGNFPPRFSGLQFPNYSSELNVNALELDDSALYLCASSVGTIGYEQYFGPGTRLTVT.

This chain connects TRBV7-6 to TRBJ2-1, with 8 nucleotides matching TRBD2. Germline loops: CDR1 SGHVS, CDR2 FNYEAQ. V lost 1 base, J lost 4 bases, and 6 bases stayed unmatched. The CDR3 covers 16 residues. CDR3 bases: TGTGCCAGCAGCTTAGAGTCTAGCGGGCCTTACAATGAGCAGTTCTTC. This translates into CASSLESSGPYNEQFF.

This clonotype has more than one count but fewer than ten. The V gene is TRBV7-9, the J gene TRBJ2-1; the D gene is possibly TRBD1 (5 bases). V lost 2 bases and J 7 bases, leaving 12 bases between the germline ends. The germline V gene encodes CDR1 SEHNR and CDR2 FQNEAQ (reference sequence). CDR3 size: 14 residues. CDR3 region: CASSLPLGVNEQFF. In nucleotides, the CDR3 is TGTGCCAGCAGCTTACCCCTAGGGGTGAATGAGCAGTTCTTC.

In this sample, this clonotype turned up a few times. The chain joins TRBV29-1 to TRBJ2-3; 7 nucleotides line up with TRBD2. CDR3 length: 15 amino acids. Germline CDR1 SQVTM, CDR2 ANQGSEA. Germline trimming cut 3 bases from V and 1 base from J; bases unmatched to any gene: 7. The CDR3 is CSVEGGRGGTDTQYF. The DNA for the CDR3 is TGCAGCGTTGAGGGAGGGCGGGGAGGCACAGATACGCAGTATTTT.

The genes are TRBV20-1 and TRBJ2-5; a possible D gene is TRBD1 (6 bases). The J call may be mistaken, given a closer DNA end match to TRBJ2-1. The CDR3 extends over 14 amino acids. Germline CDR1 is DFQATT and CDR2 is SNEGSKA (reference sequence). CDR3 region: CSARARGAYNEQFF. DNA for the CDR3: TGCAGTGCTAGGGCCAGGGGAGCATACAATGAGCAGTTCTTC.

The CDR3 region has the DNA TGCAGCGTTGATGAGGGCGCAGTCTATGGCTACACCTTC. It codes for CSVDEGAVYGYTF. The V gene is TRBV29-1, the J gene TRBJ1-2, with D unresolved. V dropped 3 bases and J dropped 4 bases, with 12 bases sitting between them. This CDR3 has 13 amino acids. Germline assignment: CDR1 SQVTM and CDR2 ANQGSEA.

CDR3 bases: TGTGCCAGCAGCTTCCTTTTGACAGGAGTACAAGCTAACTATGGCTACACCTTC. This sequence encodes CASSFLLTGVQANYGYTF. The V call is TRBV12-3 or TRBV12-4, the J call TRBJ1-2; weak D call: TRBD1 (6 bases). Trimming stripped 6 bases from V and 0 bases from J, with 23 bases between. The CDR3 runs 18 residues.

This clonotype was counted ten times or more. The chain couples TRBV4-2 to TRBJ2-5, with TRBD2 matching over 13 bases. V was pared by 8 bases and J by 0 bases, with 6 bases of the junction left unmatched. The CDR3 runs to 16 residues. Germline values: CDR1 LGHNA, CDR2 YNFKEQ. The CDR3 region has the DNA TGTGCCAGCCGGACTAGCGGGGGCTTGTACCAAGAGACCCAGTACTTC. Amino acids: CASRTSGGLYQETQYF.

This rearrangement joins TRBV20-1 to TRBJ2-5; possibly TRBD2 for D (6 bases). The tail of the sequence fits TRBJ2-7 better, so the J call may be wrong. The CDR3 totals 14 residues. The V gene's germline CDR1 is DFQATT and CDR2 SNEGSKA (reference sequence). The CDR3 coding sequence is TGCAGTGCTACCGGAGGAGGGACGGACTACGAGCAGTACTTC. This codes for CSATGGGTDYEQYF.

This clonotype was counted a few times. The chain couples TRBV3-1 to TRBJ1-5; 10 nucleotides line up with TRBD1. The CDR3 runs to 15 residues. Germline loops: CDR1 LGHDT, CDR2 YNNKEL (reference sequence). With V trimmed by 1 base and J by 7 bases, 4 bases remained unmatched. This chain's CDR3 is CASSQGGQGWQPQHF. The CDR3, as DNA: TGTGCCAGCAGCCAAGGGGGACAGGGGTGGCAGCCCCAGCATTTT.

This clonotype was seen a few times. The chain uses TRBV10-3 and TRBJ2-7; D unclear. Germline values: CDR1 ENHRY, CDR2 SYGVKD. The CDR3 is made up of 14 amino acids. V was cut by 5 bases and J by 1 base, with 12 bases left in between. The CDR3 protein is CAISKPGVSYEQYF. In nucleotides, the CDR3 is TGTGCCATCAGTAAGCCGGGCGTTTCCTACGAGCAGTACTTC.

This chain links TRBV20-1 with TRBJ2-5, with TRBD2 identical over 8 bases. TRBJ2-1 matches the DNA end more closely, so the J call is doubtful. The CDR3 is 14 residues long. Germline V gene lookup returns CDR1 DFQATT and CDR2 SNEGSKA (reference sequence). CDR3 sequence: CSASLRGEWNEQFF. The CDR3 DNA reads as TGCAGTGCTAGTCTGCGGGGGGAGTGGAATGAGCAGTTCTTC.

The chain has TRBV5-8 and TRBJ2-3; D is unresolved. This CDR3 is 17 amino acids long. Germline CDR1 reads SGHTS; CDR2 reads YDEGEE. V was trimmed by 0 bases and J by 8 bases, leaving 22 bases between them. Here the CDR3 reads CASSLVRAAVTPSTQYF. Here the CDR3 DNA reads TGTGCCAGCAGCTTGGTAAGGGCGGCTGTCACCCCTTCTACGCAGTATTTT.

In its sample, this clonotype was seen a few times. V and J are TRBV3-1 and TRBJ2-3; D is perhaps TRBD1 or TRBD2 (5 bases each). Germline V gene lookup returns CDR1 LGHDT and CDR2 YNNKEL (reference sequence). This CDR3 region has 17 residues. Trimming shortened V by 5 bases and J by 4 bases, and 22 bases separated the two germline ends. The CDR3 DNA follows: TGTGCCAGCAGCTTTATAAAACCCGGGACGGCCGCAGATACGCAGTATTTT. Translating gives CASSFIKPGTAADTQYF.

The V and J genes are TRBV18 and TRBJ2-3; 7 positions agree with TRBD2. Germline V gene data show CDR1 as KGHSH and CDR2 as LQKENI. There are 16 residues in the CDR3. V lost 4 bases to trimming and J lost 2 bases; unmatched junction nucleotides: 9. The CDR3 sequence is CASSRRSGASTDTQYF. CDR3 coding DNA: TGTGCCAGCTCACGACGAAGCGGGGCATCCACAGATACGCAGTATTTT.

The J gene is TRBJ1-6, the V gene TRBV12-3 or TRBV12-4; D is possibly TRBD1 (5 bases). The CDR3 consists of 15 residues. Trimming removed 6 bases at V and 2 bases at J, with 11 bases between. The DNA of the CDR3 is TGTGCCAGCAGGCGGCAGGGAACCTATAATTCACCCCTCCACTTT. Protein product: CASRRQGTYNSPLHF.

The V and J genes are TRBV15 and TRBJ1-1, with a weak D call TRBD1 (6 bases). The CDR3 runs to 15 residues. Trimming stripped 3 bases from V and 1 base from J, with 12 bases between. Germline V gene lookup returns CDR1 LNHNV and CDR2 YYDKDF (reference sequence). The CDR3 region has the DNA TGTGCCACCAGCAGGCCGGGACAAAGGAACACTGAAGCTTTCTTT. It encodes CATSRPGQRNTEAFF. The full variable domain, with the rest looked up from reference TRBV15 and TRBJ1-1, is DAMVIQNPRYQVTQFGKPVTLSCSQTLNHNVMYWYQQKSSQAPKLLFHYYDKDFNNEADTPDNFQSRRPNTSFCFLDIRSPGLGDTAMYLCATSRPGQRNTEAFFGQGTRLTVV.

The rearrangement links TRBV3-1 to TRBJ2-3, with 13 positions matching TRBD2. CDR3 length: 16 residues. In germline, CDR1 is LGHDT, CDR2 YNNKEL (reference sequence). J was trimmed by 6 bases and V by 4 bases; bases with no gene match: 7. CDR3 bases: TGTGCCAGCAGCCCCGAGACTAGCGGGGGGTGGGATACGCAGTATTTT. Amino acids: CASSPETSGGWDTQYF.

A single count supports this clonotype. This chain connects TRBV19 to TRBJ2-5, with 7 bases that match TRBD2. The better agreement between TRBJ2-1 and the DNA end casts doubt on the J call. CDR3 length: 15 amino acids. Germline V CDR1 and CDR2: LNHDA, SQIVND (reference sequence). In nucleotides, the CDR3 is TGTGCCAGTAGTATCTGGGGGGGGGTAGAACATGAGCAGTTCTTC. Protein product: CASSIWGGVEHEQFF.

Here the CDR3 reads CASTMGTGSVYF. CDR3 bases: TGTGCCAGTACCATGGGGACAGGGAGTGTCTACTTC. The rearrangement joins TRBV19 to TRBJ2-7, with TRBD1 identical over 9 bases. V gave up 7 bases and J gave up 13 bases; unmatched junction bases: 11. The CDR3 is 12 residues long. The V gene's germline CDR1 is LNHDA and CDR2 SQIVND (reference sequence).

The CDR3 bases are TGTGCCACCAGCAGAGATTGGGGGGCCGCCCCCGTGAACACTGAAGCTTTCTTT. Encoded protein: CATSRDWGAAPVNTEAFF. The V and J genes are TRBV15 and TRBJ1-1; tentative D call: TRBD1 (6 bases). This CDR3 is 18 amino acids long. CDR1 is LNHNV, CDR2 YYDKDF, per germline (reference sequence). Trimming pared 0 bases from V and 0 bases from J, leaving 17 bases between.

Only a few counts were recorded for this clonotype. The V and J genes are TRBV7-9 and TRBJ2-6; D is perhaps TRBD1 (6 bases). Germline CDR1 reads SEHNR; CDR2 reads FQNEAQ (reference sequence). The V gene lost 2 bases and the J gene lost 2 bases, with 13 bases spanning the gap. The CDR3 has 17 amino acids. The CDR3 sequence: CASSLLGGLTGANVLTF. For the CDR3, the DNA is TGTGCCAGCAGCTTACTAGGGGGTCTAACTGGGGCCAACGTCCTGACTTTC.

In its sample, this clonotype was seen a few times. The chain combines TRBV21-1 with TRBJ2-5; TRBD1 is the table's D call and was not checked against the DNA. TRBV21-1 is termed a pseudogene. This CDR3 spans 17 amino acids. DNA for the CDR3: TGTGCCAGCAGCCCCCGACCGGACAGGGTATATGGGGAGACCCAGTACTTC. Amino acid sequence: CASSPRPDRVYGETQYF.

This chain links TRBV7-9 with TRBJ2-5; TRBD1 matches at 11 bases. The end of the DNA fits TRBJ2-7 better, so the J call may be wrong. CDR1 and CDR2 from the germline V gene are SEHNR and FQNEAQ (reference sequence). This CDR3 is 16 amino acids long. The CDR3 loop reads CASSSTDRGRGYEQYF. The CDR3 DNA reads TGTGCCAGCAGCTCAACGGACAGGGGGCGAGGCTACGAGCAGTACTTC.

The CDR3 region has the DNA TGTGCCAGCAGCTTAGATTCGGACGCCGGGGAGCTGTTTTTT. The encoded protein is CASSLDSDAGELFF. The gene calls are TRBV7-2 and TRBJ2-2; D not resolved. V dropped 1 base and J dropped 6 bases, with 9 bases sitting between them. The germline gives CDR1 SGHTA, CDR2 FQGNSA. CDR3 length: 14 residues.

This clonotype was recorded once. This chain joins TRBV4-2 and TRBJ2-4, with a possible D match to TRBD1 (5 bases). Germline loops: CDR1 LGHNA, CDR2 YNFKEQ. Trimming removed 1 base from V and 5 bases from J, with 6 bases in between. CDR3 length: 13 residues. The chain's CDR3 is CASSQGQQNIQYF. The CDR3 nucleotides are TGTGCCAGCAGCCAAGGACAGCAAAACATTCAGTACTTC.